The following is a T cell receptor beta chain sequence with its context. Its antigen remains unidentified. Qualities for individual bases were not recorded, and no much larger clone is one base off. This sample was included in a study of response to subunit inactivated influenza vaccine listed by TCRdb under 2018. Study-wide context: To follow how T cells responded to a trivalent subunit inactivated influenza vaccine, the researchers relied on deep quantitative profiling of the T cell receptor repertoire.

Libraries were constructed by RT-PCR. The sequencer listed for this sample is Illumina HiSeq 2500. In-frame beta chains were kept once TCRdb had trimmed the public reads at Q25 with fastp and called clones with MiXCR. Rows with one shared CDR3 protein collapse into an entry with the most common genes and DNA. Present in this sample are more than 500,000 distinct CDR3 sequences, approximately 11% of which were seen just once. The top ten hold approximately 11% of the sample. General study outcomes and caveats: According to the authors, only a limited number of new T cells may be recruited by each seasonal influenza vaccination.

V and J are truncated by 6 bases and 0 bases respectively, leaving an intervening sequence of 15 bases. From the germline V gene, CDR1 is SQVTM and CDR2 is ANQGSEA. Reading from cysteine to phenylalanine, the CDR3 counts 16 amino acids. The read is trimmed to its CDR3 DNA, 48 bases read in frame from base 1. This sample also appeared in a second study, on T cells expressing NK-cell markers. Looking at the second paper: 5'RACE template switching, by which a universal primer site and unique molecular identifiers were added, was used to make TCR beta cDNA libraries. About eight donors provided sorted CD3+CD56+NKG2C+, CD3+CD56+NKG2C- and CD3+CD56-NKG2C+ T-cell subsets, whose TCR beta-chain repertoires were profiled. Among the eight sequenced donors, seven were HCMV-seropositive and one was HCMV-seronegative. In several experiments an anti-gammadeltaTCR antibody was added to restrict sorting to alphabetaTCR-expressing T cells. In six donors, the dominant CD3+CD56+NKG2C+ clonotypes ranked among the top 10 CD8+ clonotypes, making up about 1.0-8% of CD8+ T cells. Those dominant clonotypes were again the most abundant among CD3+CD56-NKG2C+ cells in several donors, at about 25-60.1%. Whether the expanded NKG2C-expressing T cell clones were specific for HCMV antigens remained unclear. The eight sequenced donors were randomly selected healthy volunteers, three men and five women. To determine HCMV serostatus, a commercial ELISA kit was used to detect HCMV-specific IgG in serum. Peripheral blood mononuclear cells were isolated from blood by Ficoll density gradient centrifugation. For about 6 donors, unsorted PBMC were also used to sequence bulk peripheral blood T-cell repertoires. Priming for cDNA synthesis came from the TCR beta constant segment, and two successive PCR amplification steps followed. Illumina HiSeq 2000/2500, MiSeq or NextSeq was used to sequence libraries as 2 x 150 bp reads. MIGEC was used to demultiplex reads and group the reads by UMI, and MiTCR was used to assemble and quantify clonotypes. To exclude erroneous sequences, any TCR cDNA sequence not supported by at least two reads was discarded. The tcR package was used for downstream repertoire analysis, and clonotypes were matched between fractions using CDR3 nucleotide sequence together with V segment. VDJmatch was used to annotate antigen specificity against VDJdb, with one amino acid substitution allowed in CDR3.

Sequenced here: PBMCs from blood, sampled on the day of vaccination. This TCR was sampled from a man aged 50-59 years who received an inactivated influenza vaccine. Donor details come from another sample of the same person, matched by shared clones. This chain is built from TRBV29-1 and TRBJ2-6; possibly the D gene is TRBD2, per 6 matching bases. The CDR3 amino acid sequence is: CSVAIVGLSGANVLTF. DNA sequence: TGCAGCGTCGCTATAGTGGGACTCTCTGGGGCCAACGTCCTGACTTTC.